This T cell receptor (beta chain) was found in a study of cytomegalovirus exposure and HLA in healthy donors. Study-wide results and caveats: Listed as cytomegalovirus-associated were 150 to 200 TCR beta chains. Using the classifier, cytomegalovirus status was reportedly diagnosed with high specificity and sensitivity.

As to this clone: What it recognizes is unknown.

The germline V gene has CDR1 SGHNT and CDR2 YYREEE (reference sequence). This CDR3 spans 13 amino acids. The V end lost 4 bases, the J end lost 3 bases, and 10 bases lay between the germline ends. PCR amplification relied on 60 Vbeta primers (plus 13 Jbeta primers). Per the study methods: There were around 77 million unique TCR beta chains by a later count, and about 12 million of them were shared. Some clones are missing from TCRdb's copy, which holds only in-frame ones; the method was immunoSEQ multiplex PCR. The D gene and trimming were derived from the DNA, and the V and J assignments and clone size from that table. The table has about 150,000 clones, over 60% seen once.

Sequencing input: PBMCs. The chain links TRBV5-4 to TRBJ1-2, with a tentative D call TRBD1 (6 bases). The sequence was collected from a woman in her sixties in good health and CMV-seronegative. CDR3 bases: TGTGCCAGCAGCCTCAGGGGTGACTATGGCTACACCTTC. Its protein is CASSLRGDYGYTF.